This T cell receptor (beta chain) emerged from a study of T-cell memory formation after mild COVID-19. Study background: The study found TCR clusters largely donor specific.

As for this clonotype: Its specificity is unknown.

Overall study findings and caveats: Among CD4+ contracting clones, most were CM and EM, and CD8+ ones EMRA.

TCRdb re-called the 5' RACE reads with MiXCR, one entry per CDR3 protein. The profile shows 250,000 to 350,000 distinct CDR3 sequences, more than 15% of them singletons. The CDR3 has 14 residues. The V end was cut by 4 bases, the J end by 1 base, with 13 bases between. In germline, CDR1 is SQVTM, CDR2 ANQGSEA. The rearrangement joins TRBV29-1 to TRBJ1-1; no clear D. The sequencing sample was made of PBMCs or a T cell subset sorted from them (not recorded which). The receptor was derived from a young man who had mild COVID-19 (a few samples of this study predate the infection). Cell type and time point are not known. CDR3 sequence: CSVGIHRGNTEAFF. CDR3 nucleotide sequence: TGCAGCGTTGGCATCCATCGGGGGAACACTGAAGCTTTCTTT.